The present entry profiles one T cell receptor beta chain with its context. Here immunoSEQ multiplex PCR was the method, and the copy in TCRdb shows in-frame clones only, minus some. This sample has roughly 200,000 clones, with 85% to 90% found just once. These data originate in a study of blood T cell repertoires in COVID-19. On the study more broadly: Acute-phase and convalescent COVID-19 samples originated in the United States, Italy and Spain.

Germline V lookup: CDR1 SGDLS, CDR2 YYNGEE. The CDR3 sequence is 16 residues long. Trimming pared 0 bases from V and 3 bases from J, leaving 15 bases between. The gene calls are TRBV9 and TRBJ1-2; a weak D match, TRBD1 (6 bases). The sample consisted of peripheral blood. This TCR was recovered from a man in his forties with active or convalescent COVID-19. The CDR3 here is CASSVDGQGPDYGYTF. In nucleotides, the CDR3 is TGTGCCAGCAGCGTAGATGGCCAGGGGCCCGACTATGGCTACACCTTC. Full variable domain (remainder filled in from reference TRBV9 and TRBJ1-2): DSGVTQTPKHLITATGQRVTLRCSPRSGDLSVYWYQQSLDQGLQFLIQYYNGEERAKGNILERFSAQQFPDLHSELNLSSLELGDSALYFCASSVDGQGPDYGYTFGSGTRLTVV.